This TCR beta chain is from a study of T cells in Graves' hyperthyroidism and ophthalmopathy. Orbital computed tomography and thyroid ultrasound, together with serum TRAb and thyroxine and clinical symptoms, were used for diagnoses. An approximately 9.8 ml volume of fresh peripheral blood provided the PBMCs. The CDR3 has 16 amino acids. Germline V gene sequence: CDR1 MNHNS, CDR2 SASEGT. Trimming cost V 8 bases and J 7 bases; bases outside gene matches: 13. Study observations and caveats: Patients with ophthalmopathy were separated from those with stable hyperthyroidism by a 13 V-J model. Expanded thyroid clonotypes (above 0.001) were mostly also found in blood.

Turning to this clonotype: Antigen unknown.

From RNA transcripts, TCR beta CDR3 regions were amplified. RT-PCR in the first round (using the HTBI primer set) targeted the TCR CDR3. One entry per CDR3 protein, called by TCRdb with MiXCR from the multiplex PCR reads. The data contain 600,000 to 850,000 distinct CDR3 sequences, around 19% of them seen just once; the ten biggest clones take up over 15%. V usage is TRBV6-1 and J usage is TRBJ1-6; 8 positions agree with TRBD1. Sequencing input: blood. The receptor comes from a woman aged 45-65 years with Graves' hyperthyroidism that later progressed to Graves' ophthalmopathy. The CDR3 nucleotides are TGTGCCAGCGTCCCCTCAAGACAGGGGCTCAATTCACCCCTCCACTTT. Translated: CASVPSRQGLNSPLHF.